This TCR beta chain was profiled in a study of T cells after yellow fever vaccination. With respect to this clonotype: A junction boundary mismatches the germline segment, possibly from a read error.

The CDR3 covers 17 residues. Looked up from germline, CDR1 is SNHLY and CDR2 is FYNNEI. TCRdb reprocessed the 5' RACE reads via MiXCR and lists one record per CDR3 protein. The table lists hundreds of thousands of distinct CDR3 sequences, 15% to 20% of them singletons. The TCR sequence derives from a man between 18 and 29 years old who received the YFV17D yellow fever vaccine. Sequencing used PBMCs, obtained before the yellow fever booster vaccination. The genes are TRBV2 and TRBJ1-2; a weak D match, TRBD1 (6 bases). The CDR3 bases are TGTGCCAGCAGTGAAAGGCAGGGGAGGTGGAGTAACGATGGCTACACCTTC. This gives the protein CASSERQGRWSNDGYTF. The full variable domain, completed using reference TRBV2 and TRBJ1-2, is EPEVTQTPSHQVTQMGQEVILRCVPISNHLYFYWYRQILGQKVEFLVSFYNNEISEKSEIFDDQFSVERPDGSNFTLKIRSTKLEDSAMYFCASSERQGRWSNDGYTFGSGTRLTVV.